Listed below are T cell receptor beta chains from one sample, sequenced in a study of blood T cell repertoires in COVID-19. Data came from immunoSEQ multiplex PCR; TCRdb stores just in-frame clones and leaves some out. The sample yields about 150,000 clones, over 75% seen once. Sequencing was performed on PBMCs or T cells enriched from blood (not recorded which). The receptors here all came from a woman aged 50 to 60 who had recovered from COVID-19. The CDR3 runs from the conserved cysteine through the conserved F or W. A D gene is named only where the DNA matches it firmly. Not all rows give a size; the values are once, few, many and, for expanded clones, a class.

J gene,D gene,clone size,V gene,CDR3 length,CDR3 DNA,CDR3 protein
TRBJ1-4,TRBD1,few,TRBV6-1,19,TGTGCCAGCAGTGAAGCGCCGTTCGCAGGGGGAGCAACTAATGAAAAACTGTTTTTT,CASSEAPFAGGATNEKLFF
TRBJ1-2,.,once,TRBV20-1,15,TGCAGTGCTAGTAGGTCTCGGGGTGATATCTATGGCTACACCTTC,CSASRSRGDIYGYTF
TRBJ2-5,TRBD2,.,TRBV3-1/TRBV3-2,16,TGTGCCAGCAGCCGAGGGGGACTAGCGGTCCAAGAGACCCAGTACTTC,CASSRGGLAVQETQYF
TRBJ1-2,.,once,TRBV7-6,16,TGTGCCAGCAGCCCCCTTCTGAGGCCCTTAAGAGGTGGCTACACCTTC,CASSPLLRPLRGGYTF
TRBJ2-5,TRBD1,.,TRBV6-6,16,TGTGCCAGCAGTTACTCGACCTGGGACAGACAAGAGACCCAGTACTTC,CASSYSTWDRQETQYF
TRBJ2-7,TRBD2,.,TRBV4-1,13,TGCGCCAGCAGCCAGACGGGAGGCTACGAGCAGTACTTC,CASSQTGGYEQYF
TRBJ1-2,TRBD1,.,TRBV2,13,TGTGCCAGCAGCGCAGGACAGGGGCTTGGCTACACCTTC,CASSAGQGLGYTF
TRBJ2-1,TRBD2,.,TRBV24-1,15,TGTGCCACCAGGCCGACTAGCGGGAGGGACAATGAGCAGTTCTTC,CATRPTSGRDNEQFF
TRBJ2-4,.,.,TRBV10-3,15,TGTGCCATCACCGCCGGGGAACTAGCCAAAAACATTCAGTACTTC,CAITAGELAKNIQYF
TRBJ2-1,TRBD2,once,TRBV4-1,19,TGCGCCAGCAGCCAAGCCTCTACGGTGAGCGGGAGGCCAATTGGTAGCCAGTTCTTC,CASSQASTVSGRPIGSQFF
TRBJ2-1,TRBD1,.,TRBV5-4,15,TGTGCCAGCAGCTTGGGGACAGGGGGTTACAATGAGCAGTTCTTC,CASSLGTGGYNEQFF
TRBJ2-7,.,.,TRBV5-6,13,TGTGCCACCACGTCGGGACTCGGCTACGAGCAGTACTTC,CATTSGLGYEQYF
TRBJ1-1,.,.,TRBV3-1/TRBV3-2,12,TGTGCCAGCAGCTCAACGGGGACTGAAGCTTTCTTT,CASSSTGTEAFF
TRBJ2-7,TRBD2,.,TRBV7-9,16,TGTGCCAGCAGCCCAAAGGCTCCGGGACTAGCGGTCGAGCAGTACTTC,CASSPKAPGLAVEQYF
TRBJ2-5,.,few,TRBV5-1,16,TGCGCCAGCAGCCCTAGTCCGACCGGGACACAAGAGACCCAGTACTTC,CASSPSPTGTQETQYF
TRBJ2-7,.,.,TRBV7-9,13,TGTGCCAGCAGCTTGGGGGAGGCCTACGAGCAGTACTTC,CASSLGEAYEQYF
TRBJ1-4,.,.,TRBV12-3/TRBV12-4,13,TGTGCCAGCAGTTTAAAGGGGATTGAAAAACTGTTTTTT,CASSLKGIEKLFF
TRBJ1-1,.,.,TRBV3-1/TRBV3-2,13,TGTGCCAGCAGCCTCTATTCAGGCACTGAAGCTTTCTTT,CASSLYSGTEAFF
TRBJ2-3,.,.,TRBV11-2,15,TGTGCCAGCAGCTTACAGGGGCGCGGGACAGATACGCAGTATTTT,CASSLQGRGTDTQYF
TRBJ1-4,.,.,TRBV11-3,16,TGTGCCAGCAGCCACGGACTATCATCAACTAATGAAAAACTGTTTTTT,CASSHGLSSTNEKLFF
TRBJ2-7,TRBD2,.,TRBV18,15,TGTGCCAGCTCACCGGGACTAGCGGGAGACTACGAGCAGTACTTC,CASSPGLAGDYEQYF
TRBJ2-1,TRBD1,.,TRBV6-2/TRBV6-3,14,TGTGCCAGCAGTCCAGGGGGCTCCTACAATGAGCAGTTCTTC,CASSPGGSYNEQFF
TRBJ1-1,.,few,TRBV25-1,13,TGTGCCAGCAGTGACAGGGGTTGGACTGAAGCTTTCTTT,CASSDRGWTEAFF
TRBJ1-3,TRBD1,.,TRBV7-9,16,TGTGCCAGCAGCCTCACCGGGACAGATAAAGGAAACACCATATATTTT,CASSLTGTDKGNTIYF
TRBJ1-2,.,.,TRBV5-5,16,TGTGCCAGCAGCTCAGCAGGGAGGGGAGAGAACTATGGCTACACCTTC,CASSSAGRGENYGYTF
TRBJ2-7,.,.,TRBV7-3,14,TGTGCCAGCAGCCCCACGTCGAGCTCCTACGAGCAGTACTTC,CASSPTSSSYEQYF
TRBJ2-1,.,.,TRBV28,14,TGTGCCAGCACCAGACCCGAAGGGGCCAATGAGCAGTTCTTC,CASTRPEGANEQFF
TRBJ2-1,TRBD2,.,TRBV7-2,16,TGTGCCAGCAGCTTAGCTAGCGGGGGGGCCTACAATGAGCAGTTCTTC,CASSLASGGAYNEQFF
TRBJ2-1,.,once,TRBV5-6,14,TGTGCCAGCAGCTCACATTTAACCTACAATGAGCAGTTCTTC,CASSSHLTYNEQFF
TRBJ2-3,TRBD2,.,TRBV15,17,TGTGCCACCAGCAGAGACGAGACTAGCGGGTTCACAGATACGCAGTATTTT,CATSRDETSGFTDTQYF
TRBJ2-1,TRBD1,.,TRBV19,15,TGTGCCAGTAGAGCGGGGACAGGGAGATACAATGAGCAGTTCTTC,CASRAGTGRYNEQFF
TRBJ1-4,.,few,TRBV30,18,TGTGCCTGGAGTCCCGGAAAAGGGGGTAGAAACAGAAATGAAAAACTGTTTTTT,CAWSPGKGGRNRNEKLFF
TRBJ2-2,.,.,TRBV4-2,14,TGTGCCAGCAGCCAAGCCCTCCGGACCGGGGAGCTGTTTTTT,CASSQALRTGELFF
TRBJ2-1,.,.,TRBV24-1,14,TGTGCCACCAGTGGACAGAGCTCCTACAATGAGCAGTTCTTC,CATSGQSSYNEQFF
TRBJ1-5,.,.,TRBV19,17,TGTGCCAGTAGTATCGGGGGGGGACCGCGGCGTGGGCAGCCCCAGCATTTT,CASSIGGGPRRGQPQHF
TRBJ1-1,.,.,TRBV6-5,13,TGTGCCTCCGACGCAGGCTTGAACACTGAAGCTTTCTTT,CASDAGLNTEAFF
TRBJ1-2,.,few,TRBV6-5,16,TGTGCCAGCAGTTACTCGGTGTTGGCGGCCAACTATGGCTACACCTTC,CASSYSVLAANYGYTF
TRBJ2-1,TRBD2,.,TRBV11-2,11,TGTGCCAGCAGCTCGACTAGCGCAAAGTTCTTC,CASSSTSAKFF
TRBJ1-1,.,.,TRBV27,15,TGTGCCAGCATCCCTCAGGGTACGGTAAACACTGAAGCTTTCTTT,CASIPQGTVNTEAFF
TRBJ1-6,.,.,TRBV10-2,15,TGCGCCAGCAGTGACAGGTCCTCCTATAATTCACCCCTCCACTTT,CASSDRSSYNSPLHF
TRBJ2-1,TRBD1,.,TRBV5-4,18,TGTGCCAGCAGGACCGGGACAGCTTTAGAGGATACCTACAATGAGCAGTTCTTC,CASRTGTALEDTYNEQFF
TRBJ1-5,TRBD1,once,TRBV12-5,15,TGTGCTAGTGGCCCCGACAGGGGAGGCAATCAGCCCCAGCATTTT,CASGPDRGGNQPQHF
TRBJ1-2,.,.,TRBV27,13,TGTGCCAGCAGACTTGACGGGAACTATGGCTACACCTTC,CASRLDGNYGYTF
TRBJ2-7,.,.,TRBV5-1,15,TGCGCCAGCAGCTTGGCCGCAGGGCTCTCCTACGAGCAGTACTTC,CASSLAAGLSYEQYF
TRBJ2-7,.,.,TRBV6-5,13,TGTGCCAGCAGTTACGCGATCTCCTACGAGCAGTACTTC,CASSYAISYEQYF
TRBJ2-3,TRBD2,.,TRBV11-3,15,TGTGCCAGCAGCTTAGGGCAGGGAGGGACAGATACGCAGTATTTT,CASSLGQGGTDTQYF
TRBJ2-1,.,.,TRBV21-1,13,TGTGCCAGCAGTGTTTCAGGCAGCAATGAGCAGTTCTTC,CASSVSGSNEQFF
TRBJ1-1,.,.,TRBV19,17,TGTGCCAGCAGTTCCGGCACGCAGGCGAATTCGAACACTGAAGCTTTCTTT,CASSSGTQANSNTEAFF
TRBJ2-2,TRBD1,.,TRBV6-2/TRBV6-3,17,TGTGCCAGCAGTTACCGAATAGGGGGCCCGAACACCGGGGAGCTGTTTTTT,CASSYRIGGPNTGELFF
TRBJ1-6,.,.,TRBV3-1/TRBV3-2,15,TGTGCCAGCAGCCAAGAAGACAGAATGTGGTCACCCCTCCACTTT,CASSQEDRMWSPLHF
TRBJ2-5,TRBD2,.,TRBV24-1,13,TGTGCCACCAGTTCGGGGGGAGGTGAGACCCAGTACTTC,CATSSGGGETQYF
TRBJ2-1,.,.,TRBV19,15,TGTGCCAGTAGTATGGGGCTCGGAATCTCCAATGAGCAGTTCTTC,CASSMGLGISNEQFF
TRBJ2-3,.,.,TRBV11-2,13,TGTGCCAGCAGCGCCTTGCGGGGAGATACGCAGTATTTT,CASSALRGDTQYF
TRBJ2-7,TRBD1,.,TRBV3-1/TRBV3-2,21,TGTGCCAGCAGCCGCGAACGGCTGGTTGGACAGGGGGCGTTAAGCTCCTACGAGCAGTACTTC,CASSRERLVGQGALSSYEQYF
TRBJ2-1,TRBD1,once,TRBV2,14,TGTGCCAGCAGACCGGACAGGGGTGGGGATGAGCAGTTCTTC,CASRPDRGGDEQFF
TRBJ1-1,TRBD1,.,TRBV7-9,15,TGTGCCAGCAGTTACGCCGGGACAGAAAACACTGAAGCTTTCTTT,CASSYAGTENTEAFF
TRBJ2-2,.,.,TRBV5-4,14,TGTGCCAGCAGCCCCCCGGCGAACACCGGGGAGCTGTTTTTT,CASSPPANTGELFF
TRBJ2-2,TRBD2,.,TRBV7-2,19,TGTGCCAGCAGCAAACCCCATCCGGGACTAGCGGGAGTCGTCGGGGAGCTGTTTTTT,CASSKPHPGLAGVVGELFF
TRBJ2-2,TRBD2,.,TRBV20-1,16,TGCAGTGCTAGTAGGAGCGGGAGGGCCGGGGACGGGGAGCTGTTTTTT,CSASRSGRAGDGELFF